The 18 T cell receptor beta chains below come from one sample, sequenced in a study of regulatory T cells in long-lasting Graves disease. Time point meaning: newly diagnosed GD, antithyroid drugs for less than 3 months. PBMC-derived RNA was used for the TCR library. Arm-PCR of CDR3 regions with iRepertoire HTBI primers generated TCR beta libraries. One entry per CDR3 protein results from TCRdb running MiXCR on the multiplex PCR reads. The sample yields some 500,000 distinct CDR3 sequences, less than 15% seen once. In addition, the sample was reused for a study of T cells in Graves' hyperthyroidism and ophthalmopathy.

Specimen: peripheral blood mononuclear cells (PBMCs), collected at new diagnosis, from a patient treated with antithyroid drugs. Source of these receptors: a man aged 25-45 years with Graves disease.

This clonotype appeared many times. The V and J genes are TRBV10-1 and TRBJ2-1; 13 nucleotides align to TRBD2. Unmatched junction bases numbered 5, after V lost 4 bases and J lost 8 bases. Germline CDR1 is WNHNN and CDR2 is SYGVQD (reference sequence). The CDR3 is 15 residues long. The CDR3 here is CASSAGTSGKYEQFF. The CDR3 DNA sequence: TGCGCCAGCAGTGCCGGGACTAGCGGGAAGTATGAGCAGTTCTTC.

The V and J genes are TRBV27 and TRBJ2-2; TRBD2 agrees at 7 bases. Germline V gives CDR1 MNHEY, CDR2 SMNVEV (reference sequence). J gave up 0 bases and V 6 bases, and 10 bases lay outside the gene matches. The CDR3 sequence is 17 residues long. In DNA, the CDR3 is TGTGCCAGCAGGCTGGCTAGCGGAGCTCCGAACACCGGGGAGCTGTTTTTT. As protein: CASRLASGAPNTGELFF.

As to this clonotype: Given a much more abundant clone one base away, this may be a read error. The chain combines TRBV28 with TRBJ1-6, with no clear D. Trimming took 6 bases from V and 4 from J, leaving 10 bases between them. Germline CDR1 is MDHEN and CDR2 is SYDVKM. The CDR3 length is 14 residues. CDR3 nucleotides: TGTGCCAGCAGACCTCACGGGTATAATTCACCCCTCCACTTT. Protein sequence: CASRPHGYNSPLHF. The whole variable domain, remainder taken from reference TRBV28 and TRBJ1-6, is DVKVTQSSRYLVKRTGEKVFLECVQDMDHENMFWYRQDPGLGLRLIYFSYDVKMKEKGDIPEGYSVSREKKERFSLILESASTNQTSMYLCASRPHGYNSPLHFGNGTRLTVT.

This clonotype was observed a handful of times. This chain links TRBV15 with TRBJ2-3; 9 bases align to TRBD2. The V and J ends lost 0 bases and 5 bases, in that order; junction bases with no gene match: 15. The germline V gene encodes CDR1 LNHNV and CDR2 YYDKDF (reference sequence). This CDR3 comprises 19 residues. The CDR3 protein is CATSRDRQGGLAGRDTQYF. DNA for the CDR3: TGTGCCACCAGCAGAGATCGGCAGGGAGGGCTAGCGGGGAGAGATACGCAGTATTTT.

The gene calls are TRBV14 and TRBJ1-5, with 9 bases identical to TRBD1. The CDR3 runs 16 residues. The J segment lost 5 bases and the V segment lost 1 base, leaving 6 bases of the junction unmatched. Germline V CDR1 and CDR2: SGHDN, FVKESK. CDR3 nucleotides: TGTGCCAGCAGCCAAGTTCGACAGGGGGGACATCAGCCCCAGCATTTT. Residues: CASSQVRQGGHQPQHF.

This rearrangement joins TRBV9 to TRBJ2-7; 8 nucleotides line up with TRBD1. Unmatched junction bases numbered 5, after V lost 0 bases and J lost 3 bases. CDR3 length: 15 amino acids. Germline V gene sequence: CDR1 SGDLS, CDR2 YYNGEE. The CDR3 nucleotides read TGTGCCAGCAGCGTAGGTGCAGGGGGCCTCTACGAGCAGTACTTC. It yields the protein CASSVGAGGLYEQYF.

This clonotype has at least ten counts. The chain has TRBV7-2 and TRBJ2-1; D gene uncertain. There are 16 residues in the CDR3. V gave up 2 bases and J gave up 4 bases, with 15 bases separating them. CDR1 is SGHTA and CDR2 is FQGNSA in the germline V gene. CDR3 region: CASSLSVQVGYNEQFF. DNA for the CDR3: TGTGCCAGCAGCTTATCGGTCCAAGTGGGGTACAATGAGCAGTTCTTC.

The J gene is TRBJ1-5, the V gene TRBV4-1; TRBD1 matches at 7 bases. The CDR3 covers 15 residues. The J segment lost 3 bases and the V segment lost 4 bases, leaving 6 bases of the junction unmatched. The germline gives CDR1 MGHRA, CDR2 YSYEKL. The CDR3, as DNA: TGCGCCAGCAGCCTGGGACAGTTGACCAATCAGCCCCAGCATTTT. This sequence encodes CASSLGQLTNQPQHF.

This clonotype was recorded a few times. The chain's CDR3 is CASSFDTGELFF. The CDR3 DNA sequence: TGCGCCAGCAGCTTCGATACCGGGGAGCTGTTTTTT. The V gene is TRBV5-1, the J gene TRBJ2-2, with D unresolved. This CDR3 spans 12 amino acids. Trimming removed 2 bases at V and 5 bases at J, with 4 bases between. Germline V gene data show CDR1 as SGHRS and CDR2 as YFSETQ.

This clonotype was recorded at least ten times. This chain joins TRBV20-1 and TRBJ2-7; 10 positions agree with TRBD2. The CDR3 totals 17 residues. V lost 1 base, J lost 1 base, and 10 bases stayed unmatched. Germline CDR1 and CDR2: DFQATT and SNEGSKA (reference sequence). The CDR3 loop is CSARGRAGGFFSYEQYF. The DNA for the CDR3 is TGCAGTGCTAGAGGTCGAGCGGGAGGGTTTTTTTCCTACGAGCAGTACTTC.

The CDR3 loop reads CASSEVADNYGYTF. The DNA for the CDR3 is TGTGCCAGCAGTGAAGTAGCAGACAACTATGGCTACACCTTC. V is TRBV6-1 and J is TRBJ1-2; no clear D gene. Germline V lookup: CDR1 MNHNS, CDR2 SASEGT. Trimming removed 1 base at V and 2 bases at J, with 8 bases between. This CDR3 has 14 amino acids.

This clonotype was picked up many times. The chain has TRBV12-3 or TRBV12-4 and TRBJ2-5, with TRBD2 matching over 8 bases. This CDR3 contains 15 residues. The ends lost 4 bases at V and 3 bases at J; junction bases unmatched: 7. The CDR3 loop reads CASSSTTSVEETQYF. In nucleotides, the CDR3 is TGTGCCAGCAGTTCGACGACTAGCGTCGAAGAGACCCAGTACTTC.

This clonotype was seen a handful of times. The chain couples TRBV6-1 to TRBJ2-3; D could derive from TRBD1 or TRBD2 (5 bases each). Germline V gene sequence: CDR1 MNHNS, CDR2 SASEGT. The CDR3 contains 14 residues. V dropped 6 bases and J dropped 7 bases, with 17 bases sitting between them. CDR3: CASSAGERTNTQYF. CDR3 DNA: TGTGCCAGCAGCGCCGGGGAGCGGACAAATACGCAGTATTTT.

This clonotype was seen a few times. V usage is TRBV7-6 and J usage is TRBJ1-5, with D unresolved. Germline V gene sequence: CDR1 SGHVS, CDR2 FNYEAQ. The ends were cut back, 5 bases at V and 9 bases at J, with 14 bases in the middle. CDR3 size: 13 residues. The CDR3 sequence is CASSPGGPGPQHF. For the CDR3, the DNA is TGTGCCAGCAGCCCCGGAGGTCCAGGGCCCCAGCATTTT.

This clonotype was found many times. V and J are TRBV2 and TRBJ2-4; D might be TRBD2 (5 bases). The length of the CDR3 is 11 residues. V lost 11 bases and J lost 8, with 13 bases in between. Per the germline V gene, CDR1 is SNHLY and CDR2 is FYNNEI. The CDR3 loop reads CAGGRGDIQYF. DNA of the CDR3: TGTGCCGGAGGACGGGGTGACATTCAGTACTTC.

This chain connects TRBV6-1 to TRBJ2-7; tentatively, D is TRBD1 (6 bases). Trimming removed 7 bases from V and 0 bases from J, with 22 bases in between. There are 17 residues in the CDR3. Germline CDR1 reads MNHNS; CDR2 reads SASEGT. In nucleotides, the CDR3 is TGTGCCAGCAAGGACAGCCAGACTATCTACCGCTCCTACGAGCAGTACTTC. It translates to CASKDSQTIYRSYEQYF.

The chain links TRBV18 to TRBJ2-1; 9 bases fit TRBD2. Germline V CDR1 and CDR2: KGHSH, LQKENI. The CDR3 is 15 residues long. Trimming at V came to 0 bases and at J to 8 bases, leaving 5 bases not matched to a gene. This chain's CDR3 is CASSPPTSGWDEQFF. CDR3 DNA sequence: TGTGCCAGCTCACCACCAACTAGCGGGTGGGATGAGCAGTTCTTC. The complete variable domain, with remaining parts taken from reference TRBV18 and TRBJ2-1, reads NAGVMQNPRHLVRRRGQEARLRCSPMKGHSHVYWYRQLPEEGLKFMVYLQKENIIDESGMPKERFSAEFPKEGPSILRIQQVVRGDSAAYFCASSPPTSGWDEQFFGPGTRLTVL.

CDR3: CSAGESTAQETQYF. The CDR3 DNA sequence: TGCAGTGCTGGGGAATCGACTGCCCAAGAGACCCAGTACTTC. J is TRBJ2-5 and V is TRBV20-1; D gene unclear. The CDR3 spans 14 residues. The germline V and J ends were trimmed by 5 bases and 1 base, with 14 bases remaining between them. Germline values: CDR1 DFQATT, CDR2 SNEGSKA (reference sequence).